This entry is about one T cell receptor beta chain. Its antigen is not known. This sample stems from a study of Ad26.COV2.S vaccination and SARS-CoV-2 variants. Study-level findings and limits: Spike-specific TCR breadth was greater in vaccine than placebo recipients.

The germline V gene encodes CDR1 SEHNR and CDR2 FQNEAQ (reference sequence). Trimming shortened V by 5 bases and J by 6 bases, and 17 bases separated the two germline ends. The CDR3 covers 15 residues. Treatment given: 15 to 20 received Ad26.COV2.S at low or high dose, single or two shots; five or six received placebo; per-sample allocation not given. Sample collection was performed on day 63 after the first vaccine or placebo injection. Sequencing was performed with immunoSEQ multiplex PCR; in TCRdb, only in-frame clones are kept and a portion is missing. The table shows around 450,000 clones, with 70% to 90% occurring only once.

This receptor was obtained from a person aged 18-60 years who received the Ad26.COV2.S COVID-19 vaccine or a placebo. The chain couples TRBV7-9 to TRBJ2-4; D is perhaps TRBD1 (6 bases). Sequenced here: peripheral blood, sampled in a trial of Ad26.COV2.S vaccine versus placebo. CDR3 in DNA: TGTGCCAGCAGCCAGGGGCAGAGGGAATTAAACATTCAGTACTTC. It encodes CASSQGQRELNIQYF.